This entry lists 14 T cell receptor beta chains sequenced from one sample in a study of TIL therapy for anti-PD-1-resistant metastatic lung cancer. Noted time point: pre-treatment sample, taken before nivolumab and TIL therapy. Tumor tissue came from excised metastases, mostly pleural nodules or supraclavicular lymph nodes. The immunoSEQ assay was v3. Libraries were prepared by immunoSEQ multiplex PCR; TCRdb keeps only in-frame clonotypes and omits some of them. Among 95,000 or so clones listed, 65% were seen once. The specimen comprised tumor tissue, sampled at baseline. The receptors derive from a person between 25 and 80 years old with non-small cell lung cancer.

The genes are TRBV19 and TRBJ2-2, with D perhaps being TRBD1 or TRBD2 (5 bases each). V was clipped by 5 bases and J by 6 bases, with 16 bases between them. Germline V gene sequence: CDR1 LNHDA, CDR2 SQIVND (reference sequence). The CDR3 has 15 residues. CDR3 coding DNA: TGTGCCAGTAGTCCCCTAGCCGGGGCGGCCGGGGAGCTGTTTTTT. It codes for CASSPLAGAAGELFF.

This clone was counted between two and nine times. The chain carries TRBV3-1 (or the pseudogene TRBV3-2) and TRBJ1-2; D remains ambiguous. V was trimmed by 1 base and J by 6 bases, leaving 15 bases between them. This CDR3 is built from 15 residues. CDR1 is LGHDT and CDR2 is YNNKEL in the germline V gene (reference sequence). CDR3 sequence: CASSQVEVGIDGYTF. In DNA, the CDR3 is TGTGCCAGCAGCCAAGTTGAGGTGGGGATTGATGGCTACACCTTC.

V is TRBV15 and J is TRBJ1-1; possible D gene TRBD1, 5 bases. Trimming left V 3 bases short and J 0 bases short, with 8 bases between. The CDR3 runs 14 residues. The germline gives CDR1 LNHNV, CDR2 YYDKDF (reference sequence). CDR3 nucleotide sequence: TGTGCCACCAGCAGCAGACAGCTGAACACTGAAGCTTTCTTT. Translated, it gives CATSSRQLNTEAFF.

The CDR3 spells CASSSAVPGLAGIQETQYF. CDR3 DNA sequence: TGTGCCAGCAGTTCGGCAGTCCCGGGTCTAGCGGGGATCCAAGAGACCCAGTACTTC. The chain recombines TRBV7-9 with TRBJ2-5; TRBD2 aligns across 9 bases. CDR3 size: 19 residues. Germline assignment: CDR1 SEHNR and CDR2 FQNEAQ (reference sequence). The trim removed 6 bases at V and 1 base at J, leaving 18 bases unmatched.

This clone was counted a single time. V and J are TRBV6-6 and TRBJ1-1; D is unresolved. With 2 bases removed from V and 5 bases from J, the gap between germline ends came to 9 bases. This CDR3 has 13 residues. Germline values: CDR1 MNHNY, CDR2 SVGAGI (reference sequence). In nucleotides, the CDR3 is TGTGCCAGCAGTTACCGCGCGTTTACTGAAGCTTTCTTT. It yields the protein CASSYRAFTEAFF.

The chain joins TRBV18 to TRBJ1-2; TRBD1 might be the D (5 bases). V dropped 2 bases and J dropped 4 bases, with 11 bases sitting between them. Per germline, CDR1 KGHSH and CDR2 LQKENI. The CDR3 is made up of 14 amino acids. The CDR3 DNA reads as TGTGCCAGCTCACCAGCGACAGACGGCTATGGCTACACCTTC. This sequence encodes CASSPATDGYGYTF.

The chain couples TRBV6-2 or TRBV6-3 to TRBJ2-2, with 8 bases aligning to TRBD1. The length of the CDR3 is 15 residues. Germline V lookup: CDR1 MNHEY, CDR2 SVGEGT. V gave up 4 bases and J gave up 8 bases; unmatched junction bases: 9. The CDR3 bases are TGTGCCAGCAGTTCCCAGGGGGCTGCTGGTGGGGAGCTGTTTTTT. This translates into CASSSQGAAGGELFF.

This clone was observed a few times. The V gene is TRBV7-6, the J gene TRBJ2-7, with a tentative D call TRBD2 (5 bases). The CDR3 is made up of 15 amino acids. Germline-derived CDR1 and CDR2 are SGHVS and FNYEAQ. The V gene lost 4 bases and the J gene lost 2 bases, with 15 bases spanning the gap. CDR3 bases: TGTGCCAGCAGCTCTTGGTCGGGTAGCGCCTACGAGCAGTACTTC. As protein: CASSSWSGSAYEQYF. Full variable domain (rest looked up from reference TRBV7-6 and TRBJ2-7): GAGVSQSPRYKVTKRGQDVALRCDPISGHVSLYWYRQALGQGPEFLTYFNYEAQQDKSGLPNDRFSAERPEGSISTLTIQRTEQRDSAMYRCASSSWSGSAYEQYFGPGTRLTVT.

This chain connects TRBV9 to TRBJ2-1; 8 bases are a match to TRBD2. CDR1 SGDLS and CDR2 YYNGEE come from the germline V gene. The CDR3 has 17 residues. Trimming cost V 4 bases and J 2 bases; bases outside gene matches: 11. CDR3 sequence: CASSPPPPSGPYNEQFF. The DNA of the CDR3 is TGTGCCAGCAGCCCCCCCCCTCCTAGCGGGCCCTACAATGAGCAGTTCTTC.

This clone has a handful of counts. The chain recombines TRBV6-2 or TRBV6-3 with TRBJ2-7, with a possible D match to TRBD2 (5 bases). This CDR3 spans 17 amino acids. The V gene's germline CDR1 is MNHEY and CDR2 SVGEGT. V lost 0 bases and J lost 4, with 19 bases in between. The CDR3 loop reads CASSYSRARDPSYEQYF. CDR3 coding DNA: TGTGCCAGCAGTTACTCGAGGGCCCGAGACCCATCATACGAGCAGTACTTC.

This clone was observed a few times. The chain joins TRBV7-2 to TRBJ2-7; 7 bases agree with TRBD1. Germline V CDR1 and CDR2: SGHTA, FQGNSA. J was trimmed by 5 bases and V by 4 bases; bases with no gene match: 2. There are 12 residues in the CDR3. The CDR3 here is CASSSTGNEQYF. The CDR3 nucleotides read TGTGCCAGCAGCTCGACAGGGAACGAGCAGTACTTC. Full variable domain (rest looked up from reference TRBV7-2 and TRBJ2-7): GAGVSQSPSNKVTEKGKDVELRCDPISGHTALYWYRQSLGQGLEFLIYFQGNSAPDKSGLPSDRFSAERTGGSVSTLTIQRTQQEDSAVYLCASSSTGNEQYFGPGTRLTVT.

The rearrangement links TRBV5-8 to TRBJ2-3; possibly TRBD2 for D (5 bases). Between the trimmed V and J ends, which lost 6 bases and 0 bases, there was a span of 14 bases. The length of the CDR3 is 15 residues. Germline V gives CDR1 SGHTS, CDR2 YDEGEE. CDR3 sequence: CASTLQLVSTDTQYF. The CDR3 DNA is TGTGCCAGCACCCTCCAACTAGTTAGCACAGATACGCAGTATTTT. The full variable domain, completed using reference TRBV5-8 and TRBJ2-3, is EAGVTQSPTHLIKTRGQQATLRCSPISGHTSVYWYQQALGLGLQFLLWYDEGEERNRGNFPPRFSGRQFPNYSSELNVNALELEDSALYLCASTLQLVSTDTQYFGPGTRLTVL.

Written as DNA, the CDR3 is TGTGCCAGTAGTGTCCTGTCAGACGGCACAGATACGCAGTATTTT. This translates into CASSVLSDGTDTQYF. This chain joins TRBV19 and TRBJ2-3; unclear D gene. The germline gives CDR1 LNHDA, CDR2 SQIVND (reference sequence). Trimming took 5 bases from V and 1 from J, leaving 13 bases between them. This CDR3 is built from 15 residues.

The chain is built from TRBV19 and TRBJ2-4; D unresolved. The CDR3 has 13 residues. V gave up 6 bases and J gave up 4 bases, with 10 bases separating them. In germline, CDR1 is LNHDA, CDR2 SQIVND (reference sequence). Here the CDR3 reads CASRYGPKNIQYF. CDR3 nucleotide sequence: TGTGCCAGTAGGTACGGTCCTAAAAACATTCAGTACTTC.